These 9 T cell receptor beta chains were all obtained from the same sample, sequenced in a study of T-cell reconstitution after alpha-beta-depleted transplantation in children. Unique molecular identifiers were incorporated into the prepared TCRbeta library. A single record per CDR3 protein comes from TCRdb applying MiXCR to the PCR reads. The data hold more than 450,000 distinct CDR3 sequences, with 15% to 20% observed a single time. The specimen comprised PBMCs from the stem cell graft donor, sampled from the stem cell graft. Receptors originate from a human donor who donated a stem cell graft to a child with acute lymphoblastic leukemia.

This clonotype was found a few times. V and J are TRBV27 and TRBJ2-6; no definite D call. Germline assignment: CDR1 MNHEY and CDR2 SMNVEV (reference sequence). This CDR3 region has 15 residues. Trimming shortened V by 2 bases and J by 0 bases, and 5 bases separated the two germline ends. CDR3 DNA: TGTGCCAGCAGTTTAATCTTCTCTGGGGCCAACGTCCTGACTTTC. It specifies CASSLIFSGANVLTF.

The V call is TRBV20-1, the J call TRBJ2-3; 7 nucleotides match TRBD1. The CDR3 spans 15 residues. With V trimmed by 0 bases and J by 2 bases, 5 bases remained unmatched. Germline loops: CDR1 DFQATT, CDR2 SNEGSKA (reference sequence). The CDR3 nucleotides read TGCAGTGCTAGAGATGGGACAGTGATCACAGATACGCAGTATTTT. This codes for CSARDGTVITDTQYF.

The V gene is TRBV6-2 or TRBV6-3, the J gene TRBJ2-7, with unresolved D. CDR3 size: 12 residues. Germline V gene data show CDR1 as MNHEY and CDR2 as SVGEGT. Trimming pared 8 bases from V and 2 bases from J, leaving 10 bases between. The CDR3 bases are TGTGCCAGCGCAATTGCCCCCTACGAGCAGTACTTC. Its protein is CASAIAPYEQYF.

The chain uses TRBV2 and TRBJ1-3; D is uncertain. The germline gives CDR1 SNHLY, CDR2 FYNNEI. This CDR3 has 16 amino acids. V lost 3 bases and J lost 0, with 12 bases in between. CDR3 loop: CASSDRRAASGNTIYF. The CDR3 DNA sequence: TGTGCCAGCAGTGATAGGAGGGCAGCCTCTGGAAACACCATATATTTT.

This clonotype was observed a handful of times. The chain links TRBV29-1 to TRBJ1-1; D not resolved. The V end lost 0 bases, the J end lost 0 bases, and 11 bases lay between the germline ends. CDR3 length: 15 residues. CDR1 and CDR2 from the germline V gene are SQVTM and ANQGSEA. CDR3: CSVEEELPLNTEAFF. DNA of the CDR3: TGCAGCGTTGAAGAAGAACTACCACTGAACACTGAAGCTTTCTTT.

The table lists this clonotype with a few counts. This chain uses TRBV30 with TRBJ1-4; D gene uncertain. CDR1 is GTSNPN and CDR2 is SVGIG in the germline V gene (reference sequence). Between the trimmed V and J ends, which lost 0 bases and 6 bases, there was a span of 8 bases. This CDR3 is 13 amino acids long. CDR3 nucleotide sequence: TGTGCCTGGAGTGTAGAATCCGATGAAAAACTGTTTTTT. Its protein is CAWSVESDEKLFF. Looking up the rest from reference TRBV30 and TRBJ1-4 gives the full variable domain: SQTIHQWPATLVQPVGSPLSLECTVEGTSNPNLYWYRQAAGRGLQLLFYSVGIGQISSEVPQNLSASRPQDRQFILSSKKLLLSDSGFYLCAWSVESDEKLFFGSGTQLSVL.

The chain couples TRBV27 to TRBJ2-7, with 11 nucleotides matching TRBD1. CDR3 length: 16 residues. Germline V gives CDR1 MNHEY, CDR2 SMNVEV (reference sequence). Losses at the gene ends were 3 bases for V and 7 bases for J; bases not matched to a gene: 11. The CDR3 protein is CASSFFPGQGADEQYF. CDR3 nucleotide sequence: TGTGCCAGCAGTTTTTTCCCCGGACAGGGGGCTGATGAGCAGTACTTC.

The V gene is TRBV29-1, the J gene TRBJ2-1; tentatively, D is TRBD2 (5 bases). V lost 4 bases and J 7 bases, leaving 14 bases between the germline ends. This CDR3 spans 13 amino acids. Germline values: CDR1 SQVTM, CDR2 ANQGSEA. CDR3 amino acids: CSVVSGLGNEQFF. As DNA, the CDR3 is TGCAGCGTTGTTTCGGGGTTGGGGAATGAGCAGTTCTTC.

V and J are TRBV19 and TRBJ2-7; no definite D call. Germline V CDR1 and CDR2: LNHDA, SQIVND (reference sequence). V gave up 3 bases and J gave up 5 bases, with 8 bases separating them. The CDR3 totals 12 residues. CDR3 protein: CASSISWDEQYF. Here the CDR3 DNA reads TGTGCCAGTAGTATCTCTTGGGACGAGCAGTACTTC.